One sample yielded the 20 T cell receptor beta chains listed below, sequenced in a study of blood T cell repertoires in COVID-19. Libraries were prepared by immunoSEQ multiplex PCR; TCRdb keeps only in-frame clonotypes and omits some of them. The data show 300,000 to 400,000 clones, roughly 90% seen once. The sequenced sample was PBMCs or T cells enriched from blood (not recorded which). These receptors originate from a woman aged 25 to 39 with acute COVID-19.

This clone was counted a single time. V usage is TRBV3-1 (or the pseudogene TRBV3-2) and J usage is TRBJ2-2; no firm D call. The V end lost 0 bases, the J end lost 6 bases, and 17 bases lay between the germline ends. Germline-derived CDR1 and CDR2 are LGHDT and YNNKEL (reference sequence). The CDR3 contains 17 residues. CDR3 region: CASSQDLSSLLPGELFF. The CDR3 DNA sequence: TGTGCCAGCAGCCAAGATCTGTCATCCCTTCTACCCGGGGAGCTGTTTTTT.

This clone was seen a few times. DNA of the CDR3: TGCAGCGTGGGGGGACCGGAAGAGATTGAAGCTTTCTTT. Protein product: CSVGGPEEIEAFF. This rearrangement joins TRBV29-1 to TRBJ1-1, with D tentatively TRBD1 (5 bases). The germline V gene has CDR1 SQVTM and CDR2 ANQGSEA. Between the trimmed V and J ends, which lost 6 bases and 7 bases, there was a span of 18 bases. The CDR3 runs to 13 residues.

The chain uses TRBV6-6 and TRBJ1-1; maybe TRBD1 (5 bases). The CDR3 extends over 13 amino acids. Looked up from germline, CDR1 is MNHNY and CDR2 is SVGAGI (reference sequence). The germline V and J ends were trimmed by 2 bases and 11 bases, with 15 bases remaining between them. The CDR3 bases are TGTGCCAGCAGTTACCTGGGGCAGACCGAGGCTTTCTTT. Translating gives CASSYLGQTEAFF.

J is TRBJ2-6 and V is TRBV9, with 9 nucleotides matching TRBD1. Germline-derived CDR1 and CDR2 are SGDLS and YYNGEE. After removal of 3 bases from V and 0 bases from J, the junction contained 7 bases not matched to a gene. The CDR3 consists of 18 residues. Here the CDR3 reads CASSARTGVSSGANVLTF. The CDR3 nucleotides read TGTGCCAGCAGCGCGCGGACAGGGGTTAGCTCTGGGGCCAACGTCCTGACTTTC.

This sequence joins TRBV5-1 and TRBJ1-1, with D unresolved. V shed 0 bases and J shed 4 bases, with 13 bases lying between them. The CDR3 extends over 15 amino acids. Germline assignment: CDR1 SGHRS and CDR2 YFSETQ. CDR3 residues: CASSLGSGLGTEAFF. Here the CDR3 DNA reads TGCGCCAGCAGCTTGGGGTCGGGGTTGGGCACTGAAGCTTTCTTT.

This clone was found once. This chain uses TRBV3-1 (or the pseudogene TRBV3-2) with TRBJ2-6, with D tentatively TRBD2 (5 bases). Trimming left V 1 base short and J 0 bases short, with 16 bases between. The CDR3 spans 19 residues. Germline V gene data show CDR1 as LGHDT and CDR2 as YNNKEL (reference sequence). CDR3 protein: CASSQVPSRYNSGANVLTF. In DNA, the CDR3 is TGTGCCAGCAGCCAAGTTCCTAGCCGTTACAACTCTGGGGCCAACGTCCTGACTTTC.

The chain carries TRBV12-3 or TRBV12-4 and TRBJ1-2, with unresolved D. The V gene lost 1 base and the J gene lost 4 bases, with 7 bases spanning the gap. The CDR3 loop spans 13 amino acids. The CDR3 protein is CASSLEQPYGYTF. Written as DNA, the CDR3 is TGTGCCAGCAGTTTAGAACAGCCCTATGGCTACACCTTC.

The J gene is TRBJ2-3, the V gene TRBV7-3, with 10 bases fitting TRBD1. Germline V lookup: CDR1 SGHTA, CDR2 FQGTGA. V lost 5 bases, J lost 3 bases, and 8 bases stayed unmatched. The length of the CDR3 is 16 residues. The CDR3: CASSARTGGRTDTQYF. CDR3 nucleotides: TGTGCCAGCAGCGCCCGGACAGGGGGAAGGACAGATACGCAGTATTTT.

This clone has a single count. The rearrangement uses TRBV11-2 and TRBJ1-3; D gene unclear. Trimming cost V 0 bases and J 2 bases, with 20 bases left between them. The CDR3 sequence is 19 residues long. Germline V gene lookup returns CDR1 SGHAT and CDR2 FQNNGV. DNA of the CDR3: TGTGCCAGCAGCTTAGACGTCCCAGTGGGGAGCCACGCTGGAAACACCATATATTTT. Amino acids: CASSLDVPVGSHAGNTIYF.

CDR3 in amino acids: CASSPQTGRGNTIYF. CDR3 coding DNA: TGTGCCAGCAGCCCACAGACAGGGAGGGGAAACACCATATATTTT. The chain is built from TRBV5-6 and TRBJ1-3, with 7 bases matching TRBD1. Looked up from germline, CDR1 is SGHDT and CDR2 is YYEEEE. J lost 4 bases, V lost 4 bases, and 8 bases had no gene match. This CDR3 contains 15 residues.

The chain couples TRBV4-1 to TRBJ1-4; no definite D call. CDR1 is MGHRA, CDR2 YSYEKL, per germline. V was clipped by 3 bases and J by 8 bases, with 7 bases between them. This CDR3 spans 12 amino acids. CDR3 protein: CASSQMREKLFF. The CDR3 DNA sequence: TGCGCCAGCAGCCAGATGAGAGAAAAACTGTTTTTT.

This clone was detected once. The chain links TRBV5-1 to TRBJ1-1, with 8 bases aligning to TRBD1. The CDR3 loop spans 16 amino acids. Trimming cost V 4 bases and J 11 bases; bases outside gene matches: 19. The germline gives CDR1 SGHRS, CDR2 YFSETQ. For the CDR3, the DNA is TGCGCCAGCAGCCCGTTGGACAGGGCGAAATCTAAAAAGGCTTTCTTT. Protein sequence: CASSPLDRAKSKKAFF.

This sequence joins TRBV10-1 and TRBJ2-7, with a weak D call TRBD1 (5 bases). Germline CDR1 reads WNHNN; CDR2 reads SYGVQD (reference sequence). The CDR3 totals 13 residues. The V and J ends lost 3 bases and 5 bases respectively, with 11 bases between them. CDR3 protein: CASSEYGADEQYF. CDR3 sequence (DNA): TGCGCCAGCAGTGAATATGGGGCGGACGAGCAGTACTTC.

J is TRBJ2-7 and V is TRBV19; the D is unclear. Germline assignment: CDR1 LNHDA and CDR2 SQIVND (reference sequence). The CDR3 length is 13 residues. Trimming pared 1 base from V and 4 bases from J, leaving 8 bases between. CDR3 nucleotide sequence: TGTGCCAGTAGTATAGGTGCCACTTACGAGCAGTACTTC. This encodes CASSIGATYEQYF.

The CDR3 is CASSFQGLATYEQYF. CDR3 coding DNA: TGTGCCAGCAGTTTCCAGGGACTCGCTACCTACGAGCAGTACTTC. The V gene is TRBV28, the J gene TRBJ2-7; a weak D match, TRBD2 (6 bases). Germline V gene data show CDR1 as MDHEN and CDR2 as SYDVKM. Trimming pared 3 bases from V and 2 bases from J, leaving 14 bases between. The CDR3 totals 15 residues.

The V gene is TRBV2, the J gene TRBJ1-1, with TRBD1 matching over 7 bases. Germline V CDR1 and CDR2: SNHLY, FYNNEI. The CDR3 consists of 13 residues. V shed 5 bases, J shed 8 bases, and the junction held 8 bases outside the gene matches. CDR3: CASSHPMTGEAFF. CDR3 sequence (DNA): TGTGCCAGCAGTCATCCAATGACAGGGGAAGCTTTCTTT.

This sequence joins TRBV6-5 and TRBJ1-6, with D possibly being TRBD1 (5 bases). The V gene's germline CDR1 is MNHEY and CDR2 SVGAGI. Between the trimmed V and J ends, which lost 0 bases and 4 bases, there was a span of 7 bases. There are 15 residues in the CDR3. The CDR3 sequence is CASSYSGDYNSPLHF. The CDR3 DNA sequence: TGTGCCAGCAGTTACTCAGGGGATTATAATTCACCCCTCCACTTT.

The chain recombines TRBV7-9 with TRBJ1-2; D gene ambiguous. CDR1 and CDR2 from the germline V gene are SEHNR and FQNEAQ (reference sequence). This CDR3 is 15 amino acids long. V was trimmed by 5 bases and J by 3 bases, leaving 16 bases between them. CDR3 amino acids: CASSPPPGADYGYTF. Here the CDR3 DNA reads TGTGCCAGCAGCCCCCCCCCGGGAGCTGACTATGGCTACACCTTC.

This chain connects TRBV5-6 to TRBJ1-2; TRBD1 is a possible D gene (6 bases). V lost 4 bases, J lost 4 bases, and 14 bases lay in between. In germline, CDR1 is SGHDT, CDR2 YYEEEE. This CDR3 is built from 14 residues. The CDR3 sequence: CASSEVGTTYGYTF. DNA for the CDR3: TGTGCCAGCAGCGAGGTCGGGACAACCTATGGCTACACCTTC.

The chain is built from TRBV10-3 and TRBJ1-6; the D gene is possibly TRBD1 (5 bases). The CDR3 covers 17 residues. Trimming removed 9 bases at V and 0 bases at J, with 18 bases between. From germline, CDR1 is ENHRY and CDR2 SYGVKD. The CDR3 spells CAISPDRISSYNSPLHF. The DNA for the CDR3 is TGTGCCATAAGTCCCGACAGAATTAGCTCCTATAATTCACCCCTCCACTTT.